This TCR beta chain was captured in a study of T and B cells in COVID-19 patients. The study, taken as a whole, reports: No sequencing was yet done of CD4+, regulatory or CD8+ subsets, or of SARS-CoV-2-responsive or tetramer+ sorted cells.

About this clonotype: The antigen remains unidentified. Sequence at one end of the junction differs from germline and may be a read error.

TRB rearrangements were amplified by multiplex PCR with BIOMED2 TRB-A/B primers. One entry per CDR3 protein, called by TCRdb with MiXCR from the multiplex PCR reads. The table has about 3,300 distinct CDR3 sequences, under 30% seen once. Each TRB amplification used roughly 240-550 ng of genomic DNA from blood. Sequencing used blood. The sequence derives from a human donor with active COVID-19. The donor label of this sample is uncertain.

CDR3 sequence reads: CASSPQRAAYGYTF. CDR3 DNA sequence: TGTGCCAGCTCGCCACAGAGGGCGGCGTATGGCTACACCTTC. The rearrangement joins TRBV18 to TRBJ1-2; D unresolved. Germline values: CDR1 KGHSH, CDR2 LQKENI. This CDR3 comprises 14 residues. Full variable domain (outside the CDR3, taken from reference TRBV18 and TRBJ1-2): NAGVMQNPRHLVRRRGQEARLRCSPMKGHSHVYWYRQLPEEGLKFMVYLQKENIIDESGMPKERFSAEFPKEGPSILRIQQVVRGDSAAYFCASSPQRAAYGYTFGSGTRLTVV.